Listed below are T cell receptor beta chains from one sample, sequenced in a study of breast tumors, draining lymph nodes, adjacent tissues. MiXCR, run by TCRdb on the multiplex PCR reads, gives a single entry per CDR3 protein. This sample has 150,000 to 200,000 distinct CDR3 sequences, with roughly a third found just once. Sequenced input: axillary lymph node tissue. Source of these receptors: a female donor with breast cancer. Some clones in this sample may be carry-over from other donors' samples. CDR3s leave out the opening cysteine and the closing phenylalanine or tryptophan.

v_call: TRBV10-1
cdr3_aa: ASSESSNYGYT

v_call: TRBV7-2
cdr3_aa: ASSFRQDAEAF

v_call: TRBV7-9
cdr3_aa: ASSPRGSQRKKLF

v_call: TRBV20-1
cdr3_aa: SAGIGTFEQF

v_call: TRBV7-7
cdr3_aa: ANSLGPAATNEKLF

v_call: TRBV3-1
cdr3_aa: ASSRGLSSYEQY

v_call: TRBV7-9
cdr3_aa: ASSLRPRGETGELF

v_call: TRBV7-6
cdr3_aa: ASSLGPVRETQY

v_call: TRBV5-5
cdr3_aa: ASSLAVAPNYGYT

v_call: TRBV7-9
cdr3_aa: ASSYLGAGSTGELF

v_call: TRBV7-2
cdr3_aa: ASSLMVSTDTQY

v_call: TRBV9
cdr3_aa: ASRDSRGTGPNSPLH

v_call: TRBV3-2
cdr3_aa: ARTGTINTGEPF

v_call: TRBV12-5
cdr3_aa: ASALGSGATGELF

v_call: TRBV2
cdr3_aa: ASSVTGTGRNYGYT

v_call: TRBV20-1
cdr3_aa: SARVGLAGTYNEQF

v_call: TRBV7-2
cdr3_aa: ASSPSPSVYEQY

v_call: TRBV6-2/TRBV6-3
cdr3_aa: ASSHGERNEQF

v_call: TRBV12-3/TRBV12-4
cdr3_aa: ASSPPGHEQF

v_call: TRBV11-2
cdr3_aa: ASSLGGTGEFRY

v_call: TRBV3-1
cdr3_aa: ASSQDYPENNEQF

v_call: TRBV5-1
cdr3_aa: ASSFSGGAYNEQF

v_call: TRBV12-3/TRBV12-4
cdr3_aa: ASSLDRGNYGYTIY

v_call: TRBV18
cdr3_aa: ASSPTPGQGRNSPLH

v_call: TRBV19
cdr3_aa: ASSRVGGSTHNYGYT

v_call: TRBV27
cdr3_aa: ASKLQGAYEQY

v_call: TRBV7-9
cdr3_aa: ASSWDRVNYGYT

v_call: TRBV15
cdr3_aa: AKQMSTDTQY

v_call: TRBV6-1
cdr3_aa: ASSPRDRYSGDYGYT

v_call: TRBV15
cdr3_aa: ATSRDGDNVLT

v_call: TRBV2
cdr3_aa: ASILAGGFSYNEKLF

v_call: TRBV7-9
cdr3_aa: ASSFYICSAPGRSNYGYT

v_call: TRBV10-1
cdr3_aa: ASSIGGPSCNEQF

v_call: TRBV10-3
cdr3_aa: AISETGTGAINYGYT